A single sample is the source of the 19 T cell receptor beta chains below, sequenced in a study of blood T cell dynamics during melanoma immunotherapy. Using immunoSEQ multiplex PCR, the repertoire was profiled, and TCRdb retains in-frame clones only, with some absent. The sample has 3,000 to 4,500 clones; 90% to 97% are singletons. Time point indicated: week 3, after first cycle of checkpoint inhibitor. Sample: effector memory CD8+ T cells from blood, taken from a patient treated with checkpoint blockade. The receptor set was obtained from a human donor with melanoma.

Here the CDR3 reads CASQPGLDTDTQYF. The CDR3 DNA follows: TGTGCCAGCCAGCCGGGACTAGACACAGATACGCAGTATTTT. The chain recombines TRBV27 with TRBJ2-3; TRBD2 matches 8 bases. The CDR3 contains 14 residues. CDR1 is MNHEY, CDR2 SMNVEV, per germline (reference sequence). V was pared by 8 bases and J by 2 bases, with 6 bases of the junction left unmatched.

The rearrangement joins TRBV6-4 to TRBJ2-3; maybe TRBD1 (5 bases). V lost 3 bases, J lost 2 bases, and 6 bases lay in between. The CDR3 spans 13 residues. CDR1 MRHNA and CDR2 SNTAGT come from the germline V gene. The CDR3 DNA reads as TGTGCCAGCAGTGAGGGGCCCACAGATACGCAGTATTTT. Encoded protein: CASSEGPTDTQYF.

This clone was seen a single time. The CDR3 DNA reads as TGCGCCAGCAGCCAAGAGTCCCAAGACATGCTGTCCTATAATTCACCCCTCCACTTT. Its translation is CASSQESQDMLSYNSPLHF. This chain joins TRBV4-1 and TRBJ1-6; D is unresolved. The germline V and J ends were trimmed by 0 bases and 1 base, with 16 bases remaining between them. Germline V lookup: CDR1 MGHRA, CDR2 YSYEKL. This CDR3 contains 19 residues.

The chain is built from TRBV7-9 and TRBJ1-1; D possibly corresponds to TRBD1 (6 bases). V was shortened by 7 bases and J by 3 bases, with 15 bases between the two germline ends. Germline V lookup: CDR1 SEHNR, CDR2 FQNEAQ (reference sequence). CDR3 length: 14 residues. The CDR3, as DNA: TGTGCCAGCACGGGGGCAGGGGAGGACACTGAAGCTTTCTTT. It encodes CASTGAGEDTEAFF.

This chain joins TRBV15 and TRBJ1-2; no definite D call. V was pared by 1 base and J by 5 bases, with 2 bases between. The CDR3 is made up of 11 amino acids. From germline, CDR1 is LNHNV and CDR2 YYDKDF (reference sequence). CDR3 nucleotides: TGTGCCACCAGCAGAGGGTATGGCTACACCTTC. It yields the protein CATSRGYGYTF.

The V and J genes are TRBV13 and TRBJ1-4, with D possibly matching TRBD1 (6 bases). The germline CDR1 and CDR2 sequences are PRHDT and FYEKMQ (reference sequence). This CDR3 is 14 amino acids long. V was clipped by 5 bases and J by 7 bases, with 14 bases between them. The CDR3 region has the DNA TGTGCCAGCAGCCAGGGACACTCGGGTGAAAAACTGTTTTTT. It translates to CASSQGHSGEKLFF.

The chain links TRBV7-9 to TRBJ2-7; TRBD2 aligns across 15 bases. The CDR3 covers 17 residues. The J segment lost 2 bases and the V segment lost 1 base, leaving 3 bases of the junction unmatched. CDR1 SEHNR and CDR2 FQNEAQ come from the germline V gene (reference sequence). The DNA of the CDR3 is TGTGCCAGCAGCTTAGGAGGACTAGCGGGGGGGACCTACGAGCAGTACTTC. It is translated as CASSLGGLAGGTYEQYF. Full variable domain (remainder filled in from reference TRBV7-9 and TRBJ2-7): DTGVSQNPRHKITKRGQNVTFRCDPISEHNRLYWYRQTLGQGPEFLTYFQNEAQLEKSRLLSDRFSAERPKGSFSTLEIQRTEQGDSAMYLCASSLGGLAGGTYEQYFGPGTRLTVT.

The chain uses TRBV5-8 and TRBJ2-7; D ambiguous. CDR1 and CDR2 from the germline V gene are SGHTS and YDEGEE. V was trimmed by 0 bases and J by 2 bases, leaving 9 bases between them. The CDR3 is 14 amino acids. CDR3 DNA: TGTGCCAGCAGCTTGGTGGCTTTAGCCTACGAGCAGTACTTC. Encoded protein: CASSLVALAYEQYF.

The chain is built from TRBV19 and TRBJ1-1; a weak D match, TRBD1 (5 bases). Deletions cut 3 bases from V and 0 bases from J, with 8 bases between. The CDR3 is made up of 14 amino acids. Per germline, CDR1 LNHDA and CDR2 SQIVND (reference sequence). The CDR3 spells CASSMAGVNTEAFF. The CDR3 bases are TGTGCCAGTAGTATGGCGGGGGTGAACACTGAAGCTTTCTTT.

V gene TRBV28 combines with J gene TRBJ2-3; D gene uncertain. Germline V gene data show CDR1 as MDHEN and CDR2 as SYDVKM. The CDR3 totals 10 residues. The V end lost 2 bases, the J end lost 6 bases, and 0 bases lay between the germline ends. The CDR3 coding sequence is TGTGCCAGCAGTTTAGATACGCAGTATTTT. It translates to CASSLDTQYF.

The chain employs TRBV7-8 and TRBJ2-5, with TRBD1 matching 12 bases. Germline-derived CDR1 and CDR2 are SGHVS and FQNEAQ. Trimming cost V 5 bases and J 4 bases; bases outside gene matches: 8. CDR3 length: 16 residues. The CDR3: CASSTRDRGLGETQYF. As DNA, the CDR3 is TGTGCCAGCAGCACGCGGGACAGGGGGCTCGGAGAGACCCAGTACTTC.

This chain connects TRBV9 to TRBJ1-2; a weak D match, TRBD1 (6 bases). CDR1 and CDR2 from the germline V gene are SGDLS and YYNGEE. The CDR3 has 15 residues. V was clipped by 6 bases and J by 8 bases, with 23 bases between them. This CDR3 is CASTPGWGRLDGYTF. CDR3 nucleotide sequence: TGTGCCAGCACCCCCGGGTGGGGGCGACTCGACGGCTACACCTTC.

In its sample, this clone was seen once. The CDR3 here is CASSLPDKQNEQFF. In DNA form, the CDR3 reads TGTGCCAGCAGTTTGCCGGACAAACAAAATGAGCAGTTCTTC. This chain connects TRBV27 to TRBJ2-1, with D possibly matching TRBD1 (5 bases). Germline V gene lookup returns CDR1 MNHEY and CDR2 SMNVEV (reference sequence). The length of the CDR3 is 14 residues. V was clipped by 3 bases and J by 7 bases, with 13 bases between them.

The V call is TRBV10-3, the J call TRBJ1-1; 7 bases are shared with TRBD1. V was clipped by 6 bases and J by 2 bases; unmatched bases: 9. Germline V gene data show CDR1 as ENHRY and CDR2 as SYGVKD. CDR3 length: 15 residues. CDR3 loop: CAISITGTVNTEAFF. The CDR3 DNA is TGTGCCATCAGCATTACCGGGACAGTTAACACTGAAGCTTTCTTT.

The chain couples TRBV9 to TRBJ2-7; TRBD2 aligns across 10 bases. J lost 5 bases, V lost 0 bases, and 11 bases had no gene match. The germline CDR1 and CDR2 sequences are SGDLS and YYNGEE. The CDR3 is made up of 17 amino acids. CDR3 protein: CASSVGSASGSSHEQYF. CDR3 sequence (DNA): TGTGCCAGCAGCGTAGGGTCGGCTAGCGGGAGCAGCCACGAGCAGTACTTC.

The chain recombines TRBV27 with TRBJ1-5, with 7 bases aligning to TRBD1. There are 13 residues in the CDR3. CDR1 and CDR2 from the germline V gene are MNHEY and SMNVEV (reference sequence). The J segment lost 4 bases and the V segment lost 3 bases, leaving 0 bases of the junction unmatched. This CDR3 reads CASSLTGNQPQHF. In nucleotides, the CDR3 is TGTGCCAGCAGTTTGACAGGGAATCAGCCCCAGCATTTT.

This clone was seen a few times. The chain carries TRBV14 and TRBJ2-7, with D unresolved. CDR3 size: 15 residues. The V end was cut by 0 bases, the J end by 4 bases, with 13 bases between. CDR1 is SGHDN, CDR2 FVKESK, per germline. The CDR3 is CASSQDPGSLYEQYF. CDR3 DNA: TGTGCCAGCAGCCAAGATCCCGGCAGCTTATACGAGCAGTACTTC.

This chain joins TRBV4-3 and TRBJ2-5; TRBD2 aligns across 10 bases. Germline lookup yields CDR1 LGHNA and CDR2 YSLEER. The J segment lost 2 bases and the V segment lost 4 bases, leaving 25 bases of the junction unmatched. The CDR3 contains 22 residues. The chain's CDR3 is CASSPHNGDSVTSGAPQETQYF. The CDR3, as DNA: TGCGCCAGCAGCCCGCACAATGGGGACAGCGTCACTAGCGGGGCCCCTCAAGAGACCCAGTACTTC.

The chain joins TRBV28 to TRBJ2-3; 9 nucleotides match TRBD1. Losses at the gene ends were 8 bases for V and 5 bases for J; bases not matched to a gene: 8. CDR3 length: 14 amino acids. The V gene's germline CDR1 is MDHEN and CDR2 SYDVKM. The DNA for the CDR3 is TGTGCCAGCTTTCCAAGGACAGGGGAAGATACGCAGTATTTT. Amino acid sequence: CASFPRTGEDTQYF.